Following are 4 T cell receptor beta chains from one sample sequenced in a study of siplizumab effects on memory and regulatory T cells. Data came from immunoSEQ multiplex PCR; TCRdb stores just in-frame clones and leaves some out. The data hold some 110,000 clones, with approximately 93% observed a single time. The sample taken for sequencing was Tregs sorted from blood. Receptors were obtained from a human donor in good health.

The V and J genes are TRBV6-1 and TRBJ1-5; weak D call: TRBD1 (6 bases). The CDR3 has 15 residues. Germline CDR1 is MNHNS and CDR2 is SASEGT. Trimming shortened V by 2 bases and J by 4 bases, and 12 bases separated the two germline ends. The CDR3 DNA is TGTGCCAGCAGTGAATTGAGGGGGACGAATCAGCCCCAGCATTTT. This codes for CASSELRGTNQPQHF.

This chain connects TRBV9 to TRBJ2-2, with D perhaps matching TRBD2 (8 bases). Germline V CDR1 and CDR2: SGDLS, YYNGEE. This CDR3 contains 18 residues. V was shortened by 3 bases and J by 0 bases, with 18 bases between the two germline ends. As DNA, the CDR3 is TGTGCCAGCAGCGCCCTCCCAGGGGGACTAGCGAACACCGGGGAGCTGTTTTTT. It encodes CASSALPGGLANTGELFF. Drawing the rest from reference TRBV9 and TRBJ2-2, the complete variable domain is DSGVTQTPKHLITATGQRVTLRCSPRSGDLSVYWYQQSLDQGLQFLIQYYNGEERAKGNILERFSAQQFPDLHSELNLSSLELGDSALYFCASSALPGGLANTGELFFGEGSRLTVL.

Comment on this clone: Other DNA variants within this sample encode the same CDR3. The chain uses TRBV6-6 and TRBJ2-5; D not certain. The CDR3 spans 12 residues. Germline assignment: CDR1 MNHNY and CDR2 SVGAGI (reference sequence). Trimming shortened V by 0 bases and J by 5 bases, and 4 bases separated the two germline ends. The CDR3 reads CASSYSRETQYF. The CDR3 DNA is TGTGCCAGCAGTTACTCTCGGGAGACCCAGTACTTC.

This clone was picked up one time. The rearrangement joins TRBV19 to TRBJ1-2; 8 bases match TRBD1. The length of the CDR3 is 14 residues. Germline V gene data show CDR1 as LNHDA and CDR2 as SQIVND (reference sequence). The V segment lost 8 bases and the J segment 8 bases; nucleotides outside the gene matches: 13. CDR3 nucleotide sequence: TGTGCCAGTCGCAGAACAGGGGGAGTAGGAGGCTACACCTTC. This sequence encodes CASRRTGGVGGYTF. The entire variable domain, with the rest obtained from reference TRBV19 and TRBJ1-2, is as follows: DGGITQSPKYLFRKEGQNVTLSCEQNLNHDAMYWYRQDPGQGLRLIYYSQIVNDFQKGDIAEGYSVSREKKESFPLTVTSAQKNPTAFYLCASRRTGGVGGYTFGSGTRLTVV.